These 21 T cell receptor beta chains were all obtained from the same sample, sequenced in a study of CD8 T cells in ankylosing spondylitis. TCRdb ran MiXCR on the 5' RACE reads and lists one entry per CDR3 protein. Counted here are some 340,000 distinct CDR3 sequences, about 15% occurring once; the ten biggest clones make up about 1%. The sample was blood, either unsorted or a sorted T cell fraction (not recorded which). These receptor sequences come from a male donor with ankylosing spondylitis or in good health (not recorded which).

The V gene is TRBV7-9, the J gene TRBJ1-2; no definite D call. CDR1 SEHNR and CDR2 FQNEAQ come from the germline V gene (reference sequence). Trimming pared 1 base from V and 0 bases from J, leaving 9 bases between. This CDR3 contains 15 residues. The CDR3 loop reads CASSLGRTTNYGYTF. The DNA of the CDR3 is TGTGCCAGCAGCTTAGGTCGGACCACTAACTATGGCTACACCTTC.

This chain joins TRBV5-1 and TRBJ2-5, with D uncertain. Germline CDR1 reads SGHRS; CDR2 reads YFSETQ. With 3 bases removed from V and 10 bases from J, the gap between germline ends came to 19 bases. The CDR3 extends over 14 amino acids. The DNA of the CDR3 is TGCGCCAGCAGCTCTAGAGACGGCCGAGTGGACCAGTACTTC. Encoded protein: CASSSRDGRVDQYF.

This chain connects TRBV10-3 to TRBJ1-1; D is possibly TRBD1 (6 bases). From germline, CDR1 is ENHRY and CDR2 SYGVKD. This CDR3 comprises 13 residues. The germline V and J ends were trimmed by 6 bases and 6 bases, with 14 bases remaining between them. CDR3: CAIRSQGDPEAFF. DNA for the CDR3: TGTGCCATCAGATCACAGGGAGATCCTGAAGCTTTCTTT.

This clonotype was counted only a few times. This chain joins TRBV20-1 and TRBJ1-2, with 9 nucleotides matching TRBD1. Germline V lookup: CDR1 DFQATT, CDR2 SNEGSKA (reference sequence). Unmatched junction bases numbered 10, after V lost 0 bases and J lost 8 bases. This CDR3 spans 15 amino acids. For the CDR3, the DNA is TGCAGTGCTAGAGAGGGACAGGGAAGACGGGAAGGCTACACCTTC. It is translated as CSAREGQGRREGYTF.

This chain joins TRBV5-5 and TRBJ2-7; 9 bases align to TRBD1. CDR1 and CDR2 (germline): SGHKS, YYEKEE (reference sequence). The CDR3 contains 16 residues. J gave up 2 bases and V 1 base, and 7 bases lay outside the gene matches. In nucleotides, the CDR3 is TGTGCCAGCAGCTTGTTAGGGACAGGGTATGCCTACGAGCAGTACTTC. The encoded protein is CASSLLGTGYAYEQYF.

J is TRBJ2-2 and V is TRBV10-2; 9 nucleotides align to TRBD2. J was trimmed by 4 bases and V by 7 bases; bases with no gene match: 7. Germline-derived CDR1 and CDR2 are WSHSY and SAAADI. The CDR3 is made up of 15 amino acids. The CDR3: CASTRLAGPTGELFF. The CDR3 DNA reads as TGCGCCAGCACACGGCTAGCGGGACCCACCGGGGAGCTGTTTTTT.

This clonotype has a handful of counts. The chain employs TRBV11-2 and TRBJ2-5; possibly TRBD2 for D (5 bases). This CDR3 has 14 amino acids. Germline loops: CDR1 SGHAT, CDR2 FQNNGV. V was pared by 5 bases and J by 2 bases, with 12 bases between. The CDR3 spells CASSPTRLQETQYF. In nucleotides, the CDR3 is TGTGCCAGCAGCCCCACTAGGTTACAAGAGACCCAGTACTTC.

This clonotype was detected a few times. This chain joins TRBV28 and TRBJ1-5; unclear D gene. The CDR3 loop spans 14 amino acids. V dropped 2 bases and J dropped 13 bases, with 18 bases sitting between them. Germline V gene lookup returns CDR1 MDHEN and CDR2 SYDVKM. CDR3 DNA sequence: TGTGCCAGCAGTTTACAGACGGCCAGCGCCCGGCAGCATTTT. The encoded protein is CASSLQTASARQHF.

This clonotype turned up a few times. The CDR3, as DNA: TGTGCCAGCAGTTACCCGAAGGGACAGGACTACGAGCAGTACTTC. Translated, it gives CASSYPKGQDYEQYF. The chain combines TRBV6-2 or TRBV6-3 with TRBJ2-7; 8 bases line up with TRBD1. There are 15 residues in the CDR3. Unmatched junction bases numbered 6, after V lost 2 bases and J lost 3 bases. CDR1 is MNHEY and CDR2 is SVGEGT in the germline V gene.

This clonotype was observed a handful of times. The chain uses TRBV20-1 and TRBJ2-2; 12 nucleotides line up with TRBD1. This CDR3 region has 17 residues. The V segment lost 5 bases and the J segment 0 bases; nucleotides outside the gene matches: 7. CDR1 is DFQATT and CDR2 is SNEGSKA in the germline V gene (reference sequence). Here the CDR3 reads CSAERWDRGPNTGELFF. CDR3 nucleotides: TGCAGTGCTGAGAGGTGGGACAGGGGGCCGAACACCGGGGAGCTGTTTTTT.

There are many counts of this clonotype. The genes are TRBV5-4 and TRBJ1-2, with a possible D match to TRBD1 (5 bases). V lost 0 bases, J lost 5 bases, and 8 bases lay in between. There are 13 residues in the CDR3. The germline V gene encodes CDR1 SGHNT and CDR2 YYREEE (reference sequence). The CDR3 DNA reads as TGTGCCAGCAGCTTGGAGCGGGGGTATGGCTACACCTTC. Amino acids: CASSLERGYGYTF.

The chain has TRBV29-1 and TRBJ2-7, with D possibly matching TRBD1 (6 bases). The CDR3 runs to 13 residues. Germline assignment: CDR1 SQVTM and CDR2 ANQGSEA. Trimming left V 6 bases short and J 0 bases short, with 12 bases between. The CDR3 DNA reads as TGCAGCGTCAGCAGGGGTATCTCCTACGAGCAGTACTTC. This translates into CSVSRGISYEQYF.

This clonotype was counted only a few times. V is TRBV5-1 and J is TRBJ2-1; 11 bases map to TRBD2. There are 15 residues in the CDR3. Germline V gene data show CDR1 as SGHRS and CDR2 as YFSETQ. J lost 8 bases, V lost 1 base, and 5 bases had no gene match. DNA for the CDR3: TGCGCCAGCAGCTTGATAGCGGGGGGGGCTCATGAGCAGTTCTTC. Residues: CASSLIAGGAHEQFF.

The chain couples TRBV12-5 to TRBJ2-1, with 7 bases lining up with TRBD2. The V segment lost 2 bases and the J segment 8 bases; nucleotides outside the gene matches: 9. Germline V gives CDR1 LGHNT, CDR2 FRNRAP. CDR3 size: 15 residues. CDR3 region: CASGLLGAGEDEQFF. CDR3 nucleotide sequence: TGTGCTAGTGGTTTGCTAGGGGCGGGGGAAGATGAGCAGTTCTTC.

This clonotype was found a few times. The rearrangement links TRBV15 to TRBJ2-3; 8 bases align to TRBD2. Germline CDR1 is LNHNV and CDR2 is YYDKDF (reference sequence). V trimming: 4 bases; J trimming: 0 bases; junction bases outside the gene matches: 6. CDR3 length: 16 amino acids. The CDR3 sequence is CATSIASGRSTDTQYF. CDR3 nucleotides: TGTGCCACCAGCATCGCTAGCGGGCGGAGCACAGATACGCAGTATTTT.

The chain is built from TRBV6-2 or TRBV6-3 and TRBJ2-2, with 7 bases lining up with TRBD1. Germline V gene data show CDR1 as MNHEY and CDR2 as SVGEGT. Trimming at V came to 6 bases and at J to 7 bases, leaving 8 bases not matched to a gene. The CDR3 has 14 residues. This chain's CDR3 is CASRTGQIVGELFF. The DNA of the CDR3 is TGTGCCAGCAGGACGGGACAGATTGTCGGGGAGCTGTTTTTT.

V is TRBV5-1 and J is TRBJ2-7; no firm D call. The CDR3 runs to 15 residues. Germline-derived CDR1 and CDR2 are SGHRS and YFSETQ. With 0 bases removed from V and 1 base from J, the gap between germline ends came to 11 bases. CDR3 sequence: CASSLGPPRSYEQYF. The CDR3 region has the DNA TGCGCCAGCAGCTTGGGGCCCCCTCGGTCCTACGAGCAGTACTTC. The whole variable domain, filled in from reference TRBV5-1 and TRBJ2-7, reads KAGVTQTPRYLIKTRGQQVTLSCSPISGHRSVSWYQQTPGQGLQFLFEYFSETQRNKGNFPGRFSGRQFSNSRSEMNVSTLELGDSALYLCASSLGPPRSYEQYFGPGTRLTVT.

The chain links TRBV3-1 to TRBJ2-7; D perhaps matches TRBD1 (6 bases). Per germline, CDR1 LGHDT and CDR2 YNNKEL (reference sequence). This CDR3 has 13 amino acids. Trimming removed 4 bases at V and 5 bases at J, with 12 bases between. The chain's CDR3 is CASSLQGGHEQYF. The CDR3 DNA reads as TGTGCCAGCAGCCTACAGGGCGGTCACGAGCAGTACTTC.

V usage is TRBV12-3 or TRBV12-4 and J usage is TRBJ1-2; D is ambiguous. This CDR3 region has 12 residues. V lost 6 bases to trimming and J lost 5 bases, with 10 bases between them. CDR3 protein: CASSWDAYGYTF. DNA of the CDR3: TGTGCCAGCAGCTGGGATGCTTATGGCTACACCTTC.

This chain joins TRBV25-1 and TRBJ1-4; no definite D call. V was trimmed by 1 base and J by 6 bases, leaving 15 bases between them. The germline V gene encodes CDR1 MGHDK and CDR2 SYGVNS. The CDR3 covers 16 residues. CDR3 coding DNA: TGTGCCAGCAGTGAATCTTTGGGTACTATCTATGAAAAACTGTTTTTT. Its protein is CASSESLGTIYEKLFF.

This clonotype appeared a few times. CDR3 loop: CASSRDLGGEQYF. The CDR3 nucleotides read TGTGCCAGCAGCCGGGACCTAGGGGGTGAGCAGTACTTC. V gene TRBV3-1 combines with J gene TRBJ2-7; TRBD1 is a possible D gene (6 bases). This CDR3 spans 13 amino acids. The germline V gene encodes CDR1 LGHDT and CDR2 YNNKEL (reference sequence). V was cut by 4 bases and J by 7 bases, with 14 bases left in between.